One T cell receptor beta chain is described in this entry. Its antigen is not identified. Cells stained for CD3, CD4, CD8, CD45RA, CD27 and viability were sorted into four CD45RA/CD27 subsets. This sample was included in a study of naive and memory T cell subsets. General study points: Possibly reflecting memory cells re-expressing CD45RA, a few larger clonotypes occurred in naive repertoires, especially CD8. In naive cells, over 90% of TCR sequences were seen only once. Clonotypes here are unpaired alpha or beta chain sequences.

Both TRBC1 and TRBC2 were covered by a beta constant-region primer of two equimolar oligonucleotides. Nested alpha and beta constant-region primers with the SP2 primer drove four PCR rounds on ligated cDNA. TCRdb fed the UMI-ligation and nested PCR reads into MiXCR, producing one record per CDR3 protein. The table lists around 160,000 distinct CDR3 sequences, over 20% of them singletons. Per the germline V gene, CDR1 is SGHRS and CDR2 is YFSETQ. CDR3 length equals 14 residues. Trimming took off 3 bases at V and 3 bases at J, with 13 bases between the two ends. The origin of this receptor is a human donor in good health. Sequencing used naive CD4+ T cells from blood. V gene TRBV5-1 combines with J gene TRBJ2-7; tentative D call: TRBD2 (6 bases). CDR3 nucleotide sequence: TGCGCCAGCAGCTCGGGCGGGGCCGACTACGAGCAGTACTTC. Its translation: CASSSGGADYEQYF.